A single sample is the source of the 22 T cell receptor beta chains below, sequenced in a study of T cells in localized non-small cell lung cancer (dated by TCRdb to 2020 to 2021). Library preparation used the immunoSEQ multiplex PCR assay. The table comes from immuneACCESS by way of TCRdb, which keeps in-frame sequences with V and J called. Part of the clones is missing from these tables; in studies checked, under half for an unresolved V gene and the rest for unknown reasons. Within this sample are 70,000 to 80,000 clones, with roughly 91% of them counted one time only. Of the sample, 20% to 25% is held by the ten largest clones. This material consisted of peripheral blood, taken before any cancer treatment. Receptor source: a woman aged 40 to 75 with stage I squamous cell lung carcinoma.

The chain has TRBV5-1 and TRBJ2-3, with D perhaps matching TRBD1 (6 bases). The CDR3 is made up of 12 amino acids. Germline V CDR1 and CDR2: SGHRS, YFSETQ. V was trimmed by 4 bases and J by 5 bases, leaving 8 bases between them. CDR3 nucleotides: TGCGCCAGCAGCCCACAGGGAGATACGCAGTATTTT. Translation: CASSPQGDTQYF.

The V and J genes are TRBV2 and TRBJ1-3; D might be TRBD1 (5 bases). The ends were cut back, 9 bases at V and 6 bases at J, with 15 bases in the middle. Per the germline V gene, CDR1 is SNHLY and CDR2 is FYNNEI. This CDR3 has 13 amino acids. CDR3 region: CASRGAITNTIYF. The CDR3 nucleotides are TGTGCCAGTAGGGGAGCCATTACAAACACCATATATTTT.

V is TRBV28 and J is TRBJ1-2; the match to TRBD1 covers 9 bases. The CDR3 loop spans 12 amino acids. The ends lost 6 bases at V and 8 bases at J; junction bases unmatched: 4. CDR1 is MDHEN, CDR2 SYDVKM, per germline. The CDR3 DNA sequence: TGTGCCAGCAGAGGGACAGGGTTAGGCTACACCTTC. Translating it yields CASRGTGLGYTF.

This chain uses TRBV11-1 with TRBJ2-3, with D hard to call. This CDR3 contains 15 residues. V dropped 1 base and J dropped 2 bases, with 10 bases sitting between them. Germline CDR1 and CDR2: SGHAT and FQDESV (reference sequence). The CDR3 protein is CASSLDGLDTDTQYF. DNA for the CDR3: TGTGCCAGCAGCTTAGATGGCCTAGACACAGATACGCAGTATTTT. Full variable domain (remainder filled in from reference TRBV11-1 and TRBJ2-3): EAEVAQSPRYKITEKSQAVAFWCDPISGHATLYWYRQILGQGPELLVQFQDESVVDDSQLPKDRFSAERLKGVDSTLKIQPAELGDSAMYLCASSLDGLDTDTQYFGPGTRLTVL.

CDR3: CASSIKNGGPYEQYF. The CDR3 coding sequence is TGTGCCAGTAGTATAAAAAATGGAGGTCCCTACGAGCAGTACTTC. J is TRBJ2-7 and V is TRBV19, with D possibly matching TRBD2 (5 bases). Deletions cut 2 bases from V and 2 bases from J, with 13 bases between. The CDR3 is made up of 15 amino acids. Germline CDR1 reads LNHDA; CDR2 reads SQIVND (reference sequence).

The gene calls are TRBV10-2 and TRBJ2-7; D perhaps matches TRBD2 (6 bases). The V gene's germline CDR1 is WSHSY and CDR2 SAAADI. V lost 5 bases, J lost 7 bases, and 18 bases lay in between. The CDR3 spans 14 residues. The CDR3 loop reads CASSPTRTSGEQYF. The CDR3 DNA follows: TGCGCCAGCAGTCCGACTAGGACCTCGGGTGAGCAGTACTTC.

This clone is a singleton in its sample. The J gene is TRBJ1-2, the V gene TRBV5-1, with 10 nucleotides matching TRBD1. The V gene end was trimmed by 2 bases and the J gene end by 4 bases; junction bases not matched to a gene: 20. CDR1 is SGHRS, CDR2 YFSETQ, per germline. The CDR3 loop spans 20 amino acids. In DNA, the CDR3 is TGCGCCAGCAGCTTAGGCACCTACCGGGACAGGGGTCTTGATTCCTATGGCTACACCTTC. Translating gives CASSLGTYRDRGLDSYGYTF.

This chain links TRBV5-1 with TRBJ1-5, with D possibly being TRBD1 (5 bases). Germline CDR1 SGHRS, CDR2 YFSETQ. The CDR3 spans 15 residues. V dropped 4 bases and J dropped 7 bases, with 18 bases sitting between them. This CDR3 reads CASSEGPSGTQPQHF. CDR3 bases: TGCGCCAGCAGCGAGGGACCAAGCGGCACCCAGCCCCAGCATTTT. Filled out from reference TRBV5-1 and TRBJ1-5, the complete variable domain reads KAGVTQTPRYLIKTRGQQVTLSCSPISGHRSVSWYQQTPGQGLQFLFEYFSETQRNKGNFPGRFSGRQFSNSRSEMNVSTLELGDSALYLCASSEGPSGTQPQHFGDGTRLSIL.

The table lists this clone with a few counts. The junction shows a germline mismatch at one end, possibly a read error. The chain joins TRBV7-7 to TRBJ2-5; TRBD2 is a possible D gene (6 bases). This CDR3 comprises 16 residues. Germline-derived CDR1 and CDR2 are SSHAT and FNYEAQ (reference sequence). The CDR3, as DNA: TGTGCTAGCAGCTTATCCGGCGGAGGGGCCAAGGAGACCCAGTACTTC. This codes for CASSLSGGGAKETQYF.

The chain couples TRBV6-5 to TRBJ2-3; D may be TRBD1 (6 bases). Trimming removed 2 bases from V and 2 bases from J, with 14 bases in between. The length of the CDR3 is 16 residues. The germline CDR1 and CDR2 sequences are MNHEY and SVGAGI. CDR3 bases: TGTGCCAGCAGTTACGGGGGCGTGGGGATCACAGATACGCAGTATTTT. This translates into CASSYGGVGITDTQYF.

This chain uses TRBV5-1 with TRBJ2-1; TRBD2 agrees at 11 bases. Unmatched junction bases numbered 6, after V lost 3 bases and J lost 7 bases. The CDR3 contains 15 residues. Germline CDR1 reads SGHRS; CDR2 reads YFSETQ. In nucleotides, the CDR3 is TGCGCCAGCAGCTCCGGGACTAGCGGTGGGAATGAGCAGTTCTTC. The encoded protein is CASSSGTSGGNEQFF.

This chain links TRBV19 with TRBJ1-1; unclear D gene. The germline V gene encodes CDR1 LNHDA and CDR2 SQIVND (reference sequence). The CDR3 has 11 amino acids. Trimming took off 6 bases at V and 5 bases at J, with 7 bases between the two ends. CDR3 protein: CASRTVTEAFF. CDR3 DNA sequence: TGTGCCAGTAGAACGGTAACTGAAGCTTTCTTT.

This chain links TRBV5-6 with TRBJ2-1; 7 positions agree with TRBD1. The germline V gene encodes CDR1 SGHDT and CDR2 YYEEEE. V lost 7 bases, J lost 4 bases, and 8 bases stayed unmatched. CDR3 length equals 14 residues. CDR3 in amino acids: CASFRDSHYNEQFF. The CDR3 coding sequence is TGTGCCAGCTTCCGGGACAGCCATTACAATGAGCAGTTCTTC.

V usage is TRBV6-1 and J usage is TRBJ1-5; a weak D match, TRBD1 (5 bases). V lost 10 bases and J 1 base, leaving 14 bases between the germline ends. The CDR3 is 14 residues long. Germline assignment: CDR1 MNHNS and CDR2 SASEGT. The CDR3 protein is CATVGQVSNQPQHF. The CDR3 nucleotides are TGTGCCACCGTGGGGCAGGTGAGCAATCAGCCCCAGCATTTT.

The rearrangement uses TRBV29-1 and TRBJ1-2, with a tentative D call TRBD1 (5 bases). Germline-derived CDR1 and CDR2 are SQVTM and ANQGSEA. This CDR3 spans 13 amino acids. Deletions cut 3 bases from V and 8 bases from J, with 16 bases between. CDR3 residues: CSVEGWGEGGYTF. The CDR3 nucleotides are TGCAGCGTTGAGGGCTGGGGCGAGGGCGGCTACACCTTC. The full variable domain, in which reference TRBV29-1 and TRBJ1-2 provide the parts outside the CDR3, is SAVISQKPSRDICQRGTSLTIQCQVDSQVTMMFWYRQQPGQSLTLIATANQGSEATYESGFVIDKFPISRPNLTFSTLTVSNMSPEDSSIYLCSVEGWGEGGYTFGSGTRLTVV.

V is TRBV10-3 and J is TRBJ1-6, with 9 bases that match TRBD1. The length of the CDR3 is 15 residues. Trimming took 5 bases from V and 7 from J; bases not matched to a gene: 6. Germline assignment: CDR1 ENHRY and CDR2 SYGVKD. The CDR3 protein is CAISPFDRGNSPLHF. The DNA of the CDR3 is TGTGCCATCAGTCCCTTCGACAGGGGGAATTCACCCCTCCACTTT.

This chain uses TRBV11-2 with TRBJ1-3, with D perhaps TRBD1 (5 bases). The CDR3 is 15 residues long. Germline-derived CDR1 and CDR2 are SGHAT and FQNNGV. Deletions cut 1 base from V and 4 bases from J, with 11 bases between. CDR3 DNA: TGTGCCAGCAGCTTAGGCGGGACGCAGGGAAACACCATATATTTT. It specifies CASSLGGTQGNTIYF.

The J gene is TRBJ2-7, the V gene TRBV6-1; the D gene is possibly TRBD1 (6 bases). CDR1 and CDR2 from the germline V gene are MNHNS and SASEGT. The CDR3 is 13 residues long. V was trimmed by 5 bases and J by 2 bases, leaving 10 bases between them. The CDR3 coding sequence is TGTGCCAGCAGTCTGCACAGGGCCTACGAGCAGTACTTC. Translated, it gives CASSLHRAYEQYF.

The V call is TRBV29-1, the J call TRBJ1-1, with 7 positions matching TRBD1. The CDR3 loop spans 13 amino acids. V was pared by 7 bases and J by 2 bases, with 7 bases of the junction left unmatched. Germline V lookup: CDR1 SQVTM, CDR2 ANQGSEA. CDR3 amino acids: CSGGGTANTEAFF. The CDR3 region has the DNA TGCAGCGGTGGGGGGACAGCCAACACTGAAGCTTTCTTT.

This chain uses TRBV6-5 with TRBJ2-7; D is undetermined. The CDR3 is 14 residues long. Trimming left V 0 bases short and J 1 base short, with 7 bases between. Germline CDR1 and CDR2: MNHEY and SVGAGI. CDR3 sequence (DNA): TGTGCCAGCAGTTACTCATGGGAATCCTACGAGCAGTACTTC. Its translation: CASSYSWESYEQYF.

The V gene is TRBV10-2, the J gene TRBJ1-1, with TRBD1 matching over 12 bases. V trimming: 5 bases; J trimming: 4 bases; junction bases outside the gene matches: 8. Germline values: CDR1 WSHSY, CDR2 SAAADI. The CDR3 totals 16 residues. The CDR3 loop is CASSPSRDRGLTEAFF. The CDR3 region has the DNA TGCGCCAGCAGTCCTTCCCGGGACAGGGGGCTCACTGAAGCTTTCTTT.

V and J are TRBV5-6 and TRBJ2-1; 7 nucleotides agree with TRBD1. The CDR3 runs to 16 residues. CDR1 SGHDT and CDR2 YYEEEE come from the germline V gene. Trimming at V came to 4 bases and at J to 0 bases, leaving 7 bases not matched to a gene. CDR3 amino acids: CASSGGQISSYNEQFF. DNA of the CDR3: TGTGCCAGCAGCGGGGGACAGATAAGCTCCTACAATGAGCAGTTCTTC.